The 30 T cell receptor beta chains presented below share a single source sample, sequenced in a study of blood T cells in healthy people across ages (dated by TCRdb to about 2015). The library came from 5' RACE. For sequencing, an Illumina HiSeq 2500 was employed. A second PCR of roughly 7 to 12 cycles was run with a J-beta primer mix and a sample-barcoded 5' primer. TCRdb applied fastp at Q25 and MiXCR to the public reads, then kept only in-frame beta chains. Rows merge per CDR3 protein into single entries with the most common DNA and genes. The sample data list about 1 million distinct CDR3 sequences, and 40% to 50% of these were observed just once. The ten largest clones take up around 18% of the sample. The specimen was blood. The receptors come from an older woman in good health.

V and J are TRBV2 and TRBJ1-2, with D possibly matching TRBD1 (6 bases). This CDR3 is built from 14 residues. V dropped 7 bases and J dropped 2 bases, with 14 bases sitting between them. Germline-derived CDR1 and CDR2 are SNHLY and FYNNEI. The CDR3 spells CASNQDRHNYGYTF. The CDR3 DNA reads TGTGCCAGCAACCAAGACAGGCACAACTATGGCTACACCTTC.

This chain links TRBV6-6 with TRBJ1-5, with 8 bases aligning to TRBD1. Germline trimming cut 4 bases from V and 5 bases from J; bases unmatched to any gene: 7. Germline V gene data show CDR1 as MNHNY and CDR2 as SVGAGI (reference sequence). This CDR3 spans 15 amino acids. CDR3: CASSSGTGNYQPQHF. The CDR3 DNA reads TGTGCCAGCAGTTCCGGGACAGGAAATTATCAGCCCCAGCATTTT.

The table lists this clonotype with a few counts. This rearrangement joins TRBV27 to TRBJ2-1; D is uncertain. The CDR3 contains 14 residues. V was trimmed by 6 bases and J by 3 bases, leaving 12 bases between them. Germline-derived CDR1 and CDR2 are MNHEY and SMNVEV (reference sequence). The CDR3 DNA reads as TGTGCCAGCAGGAGCCAGACCGTCTACAATGAGCAGTTCTTC. It translates to CASRSQTVYNEQFF.

The chain couples TRBV3-1 to TRBJ2-1; 10 positions agree with TRBD2. Germline CDR1 reads LGHDT; CDR2 reads YNNKEL (reference sequence). Trimming removed 3 bases from V and 8 bases from J; junction bases left unmatched: 13. The CDR3 runs to 17 residues. Here the CDR3 DNA reads TGTGCCAGCAGCCACACCGCGGGAGCGGGAGGGGAACATGAGCAGTTCTTC. Protein sequence: CASSHTAGAGGEHEQFF.

The V and J genes are TRBV4-1 and TRBJ1-2; D possibly corresponds to TRBD1 (5 bases). The CDR3 consists of 11 residues. CDR1 is MGHRA, CDR2 YSYEKL, per germline. Trimming left V 8 bases short and J 9 bases short, with 13 bases between. The CDR3 DNA follows: TGCGCCAGCCGCCGGGGGGATCGCTACACCTTC. Translation gives CASRRGDRYTF.

This clonotype was picked up a small number of times. V usage is TRBV27 and J usage is TRBJ2-7; D unclear. Trimming pared 6 bases from V and 1 base from J, leaving 10 bases between. In germline, CDR1 is MNHEY, CDR2 SMNVEV (reference sequence). The CDR3 contains 13 residues. CDR3 in DNA: TGTGCCAGCAGGGCAGGTTATTCCTACGAGCAGTACTTC. It codes for CASRAGYSYEQYF.

The chain employs TRBV10-1 and TRBJ2-5, with 8 bases matching TRBD1. The ends lost 4 bases at V and 1 base at J; junction bases unmatched: 5. The CDR3 is 15 residues long. The germline gives CDR1 WNHNN, CDR2 SYGVQD (reference sequence). CDR3 coding DNA: TGCGCCAGCAGTGGGGACAGGCGTCGCCAAGAGACCCAGTACTTC. This sequence encodes CASSGDRRRQETQYF.

This clonotype was counted ten times or more. The chain uses TRBV29-1 and TRBJ2-3, with D tentatively TRBD2 (6 bases). Trimming pared 5 bases from V and 1 base from J, leaving 10 bases between. Germline CDR1 SQVTM, CDR2 ANQGSEA. The CDR3 contains 13 residues. CDR3 sequence: CSVRASGTDTQYF. For the CDR3, the DNA is TGCAGCGTTCGGGCTAGCGGCACAGATACGCAGTATTTT.

This clonotype was observed a handful of times. The chain joins TRBV5-1 to TRBJ2-1; the D gene is possibly TRBD1 (5 bases). There are 15 residues in the CDR3. In germline, CDR1 is SGHRS, CDR2 YFSETQ. Trimming pared 4 bases from V and 4 bases from J, leaving 15 bases between. CDR3 bases: TGCGCCAGCAGCAAACCCGGCAGGGAATACAATGAGCAGTTCTTC. As protein: CASSKPGREYNEQFF.

The chain recombines TRBV15 with TRBJ2-7; 7 nucleotides match TRBD1. The trim removed 5 bases at V and 10 bases at J, leaving 14 bases unmatched. CDR1 and CDR2 from the germline V gene are LNHNV and YYDKDF (reference sequence). The CDR3 loop spans 14 amino acids. CDR3 nucleotide sequence: TGTGCCACCAGCCGAGGACAGGTTCAAGACACCCAGTACTTC. Protein product: CATSRGQVQDTQYF. Together with reference TRBV15 and TRBJ2-7, the CDR3 gives the full variable domain: DAMVIQNPRYQVTQFGKPVTLSCSQTLNHNVMYWYQQKSSQAPKLLFHYYDKDFNNEADTPDNFQSRRPNTSFCFLDIRSPGLGDTAMYLCATSRGQVQDTQYFGPGTRLTVT.

The chain employs TRBV21-1 and TRBJ2-1; TRBD1 was called by the table and not checked on the DNA. TRBV21-1 is termed a pseudogene. CDR3 length equals 13 residues. The CDR3 protein is CASSLPRVYEQFF. CDR3 coding DNA: TGTGCCAGCAGCCTCCCCAGGGTGTATGAGCAGTTCTTC.

This clonotype has more than one count but fewer than ten. The chain employs TRBV12-3 or TRBV12-4 and TRBJ1-1, with D uncertain. Trimming left V 8 bases short and J 1 base short, with 11 bases between. This CDR3 is built from 13 residues. The DNA of the CDR3 is TGTGCCAGCCGCTTGACCGAGAACACTGAAGCTTTCTTT. Translation: CASRLTENTEAFF.

V is TRBV21-1 and J is TRBJ2-7; the table's D call, TRBD2, has no DNA check behind it. TRBV21-1 is assigned pseudogene status. The CDR3 consists of 20 residues. The CDR3 nucleotides are TGTGCCAGCAGTCCGGCAAGATTCCGTAGGGGCGGGAGCGTATCCTACGAGCAGTACTTC. It encodes CASSPARFRRGGSVSYEQYF.

This chain uses TRBV5-1 with TRBJ2-5; the D gene is possibly TRBD2 (5 bases). The DNA matches TRBJ2-7 better at its end, which makes the J call doubtful. The CDR3 extends over 12 amino acids. Germline loops: CDR1 SGHRS, CDR2 YFSETQ. The chain's CDR3 is CASSPDFSEQYF. The CDR3 nucleotides are TGCGCCAGCAGCCCGGACTTCTCCGAGCAGTACTTC.

This sequence joins TRBV29-1 and TRBJ2-7; 7 bases map to TRBD2. Germline trimming cut 4 bases from V and 3 bases from J; bases unmatched to any gene: 9. The CDR3 totals 14 residues. CDR1 is SQVTM and CDR2 is ANQGSEA in the germline V gene. As DNA, the CDR3 is TGCAGCGTTGGATTAGGAAGCGGGAACTACGAGCAGTACTTC. Its protein product is CSVGLGSGNYEQYF.

This clonotype was detected ten times or more. The chain joins TRBV29-1 to TRBJ2-7; possible D gene TRBD1, 7 bases. The CDR3 length is 16 residues. The germline V gene encodes CDR1 SQVTM and CDR2 ANQGSEA. The ends were cut back, 0 bases at V and 4 bases at J, with 19 bases in the middle. The CDR3 region has the DNA TGCAGCGTTGAAGACCCCAGGGGGGAGACCCAATACGAGCAGTACTTC. It is translated as CSVEDPRGETQYEQYF.

This chain uses TRBV20-1 with TRBJ2-1, with D hard to call. The CDR3 is 16 residues long. Trimming pared 1 base from V and 1 base from J, leaving 14 bases between. Germline V lookup: CDR1 DFQATT, CDR2 SNEGSKA (reference sequence). CDR3 residues: CSARVGSGLSYNEQFF. As DNA, the CDR3 is TGCAGTGCTAGAGTGGGTTCGGGTTTATCCTACAATGAGCAGTTCTTC.

This clonotype was counted a few times. This chain uses TRBV2 with TRBJ2-3; no definite D call. Germline V gives CDR1 SNHLY, CDR2 FYNNEI. V lost 1 base and J 3 bases, leaving 8 bases between the germline ends. This CDR3 spans 14 amino acids. The CDR3 loop is CASSEGIGTDTQYF. As DNA, the CDR3 is TGTGCCAGCAGTGAAGGCATTGGAACAGATACGCAGTATTTT. Looking up the rest from reference TRBV2 and TRBJ2-3 gives the full variable domain: EPEVTQTPSHQVTQMGQEVILRCVPISNHLYFYWYRQILGQKVEFLVSFYNNEISEKSEIFDDQFSVERPDGSNFTLKIRSTKLEDSAMYFCASSEGIGTDTQYFGPGTRLTVL.

This clonotype has a handful of counts. The V gene is TRBV29-1, the J gene TRBJ2-3; D not certain. The CDR3 totals 12 residues. In germline, CDR1 is SQVTM, CDR2 ANQGSEA. V lost 5 bases to trimming and J lost 6 bases, with 12 bases between them. This CDR3 reads CSVSAPPDTQYF. The CDR3 nucleotides read TGCAGCGTTTCAGCCCCTCCCGATACGCAGTATTTT.

The rearrangement joins TRBV11-2 to TRBJ2-5, with TRBD2 identical over 9 bases. The CDR3 extends over 16 amino acids. The J segment lost 3 bases and the V segment lost 4 bases, leaving 9 bases of the junction unmatched. In germline, CDR1 is SGHAT, CDR2 FQNNGV. The CDR3 coding sequence is TGTGCCAGCAGCTCCCGGCCCCTAGCGGGGAAAGAGACCCAGTACTTC. Its translation is CASSSRPLAGKETQYF.

This clonotype was detected only a few times. The chain is built from TRBV21-1 and TRBJ2-5. TRBV21-1 is an annotated pseudogene. The CDR3 runs 14 residues. The CDR3 protein is CASSNHQQLETQYF. DNA for the CDR3: TGTGCCAGCAGCAACCATCAACAACTTGAGACCCAGTACTTC.

On this clonotype itself: A much larger clone lies one base from this, so it may be a read error. J is TRBJ1-1 and V is TRBV7-2, with TRBD1 as a possible D gene (6 bases). Looked up from germline, CDR1 is SGHTA and CDR2 is FQGNSA. The CDR3 length is 16 residues. CDR3 nucleotides: TGTGCCAGCAGCTTAGTTGGAACAGGGTCGGACACTGGAGCTTTCTTT. Its translation: CASSLVGTGSDTGAFF.

DNA for the CDR3: TGTGCCAGTAGTTTTATCGCCGAACAGGGAGAAAGCGGGGAGCTGTTTTTT. Its translation is CASSFIAEQGESGELFF. This chain connects TRBV19 to TRBJ2-2; weak D call: TRBD1 (6 bases). CDR1 and CDR2 (germline): LNHDA, SQIVND (reference sequence). V was pared by 5 bases and J by 7 bases, with 23 bases between. This CDR3 region has 17 residues.

In regard to this clonotype: One end of the junction varies from germline; a read error may be responsible. The chain combines TRBV7-2 with TRBJ1-1; D call uncertain. Germline V gene lookup returns CDR1 SGHTA and CDR2 FQGNSA. The CDR3 is 15 residues long. The CDR3 DNA is TGCGCCAGCAGCCGCGATTTTCGGGGGAACACTGAAGCTTTCTTT. It codes for CASSRDFRGNTEAFF.

The chain employs TRBV2 and TRBJ2-3, with 8 bases matching TRBD2. With V trimmed by 9 bases and J by 13 bases, 12 bases remained unmatched. There are 12 residues in the CDR3. The V gene's germline CDR1 is SNHLY and CDR2 FYNNEI. CDR3 in amino acids: CASTRNGRGEYF. In DNA, the CDR3 is TGTGCCAGTACCCGTAACGGGAGGGGGGAGTATTTT.

The genes are TRBV20-1 and TRBJ1-2, with D maybe TRBD1 (6 bases). V was shortened by 0 bases and J by 8 bases, with 16 bases between the two germline ends. This CDR3 is 14 amino acids long. The germline gives CDR1 DFQATT, CDR2 SNEGSKA (reference sequence). CDR3 residues: CSARDAQGLSGYTF. In DNA form, the CDR3 reads TGCAGTGCTAGAGACGCACAGGGCCTATCGGGCTACACCTTC.

The chain recombines TRBV24-1 with TRBJ1-4; TRBD1 aligns across 7 bases. Germline lookup yields CDR1 KGHDR and CDR2 SFDVKD. The CDR3 has 15 amino acids. Trimming took 2 bases from V and 5 from J; bases not matched to a gene: 4. As DNA, the CDR3 is TGTGCCACCAGTGATTCAGGGGGGAGGAATGAAAAACTGTTTTTT. It translates to CATSDSGGRNEKLFF.

The rearrangement joins TRBV24-1 to TRBJ2-5; tentatively, D is TRBD2 (6 bases). The J call may be incorrect, as the DNA end agrees better with TRBJ2-7. The CDR3 totals 14 residues. Germline CDR1 reads KGHDR; CDR2 reads SFDVKD. CDR3 sequence reads: CATSSRGIKNEQYF. The DNA for the CDR3 is TGTGCCACCAGTTCGCGGGGAATTAAGAACGAGCAGTACTTC.

This clonotype showed up just once. The chain couples TRBV20-1 to TRBJ2-3, with 7 nucleotides matching TRBD2. After removal of 6 bases from V and 3 bases from J, the junction contained 9 bases not matched to a gene. From germline, CDR1 is DFQATT and CDR2 SNEGSKA (reference sequence). The CDR3 loop spans 14 amino acids. The CDR3: CSASGREGTDTQYF. The CDR3 nucleotides read TGCAGTGCCTCAGGGAGGGAAGGTACAGATACGCAGTATTTT.

The J gene is TRBJ2-1, the V gene TRBV28, with 8 bases lining up with TRBD1. Per the germline V gene, CDR1 is MDHEN and CDR2 is SYDVKM. The CDR3 spans 16 residues. V lost 6 bases, J lost 4 bases, and 11 bases stayed unmatched. The DNA for the CDR3 is TGTGCCAGCAGCCCGGAAGGGACAGGTTTATACAATGAGCAGTTCTTC. Protein sequence: CASSPEGTGLYNEQFF. Based on the CDR3 plus reference TRBV28 and TRBJ2-1, the full variable domain is DVKVTQSSRYLVKRTGEKVFLECVQDMDHENMFWYRQDPGLGLRLIYFSYDVKMKEKGDIPEGYSVSREKKERFSLILESASTNQTSMYLCASSPEGTGLYNEQFFGPGTRLTVL.